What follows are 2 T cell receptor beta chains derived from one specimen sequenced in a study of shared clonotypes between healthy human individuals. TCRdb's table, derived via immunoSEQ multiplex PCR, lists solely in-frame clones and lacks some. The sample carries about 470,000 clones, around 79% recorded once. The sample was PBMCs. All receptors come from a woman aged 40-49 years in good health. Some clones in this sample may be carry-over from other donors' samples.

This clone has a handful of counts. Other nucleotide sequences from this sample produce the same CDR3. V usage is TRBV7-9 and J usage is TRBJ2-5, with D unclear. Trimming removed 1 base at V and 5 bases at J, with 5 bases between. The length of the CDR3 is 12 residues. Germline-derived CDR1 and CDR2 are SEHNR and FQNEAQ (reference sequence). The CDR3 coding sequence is TGTGCCAGCAGCTTAGTTGGGGAGACCCAGTACTTC. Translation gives CASSLVGETQYF.

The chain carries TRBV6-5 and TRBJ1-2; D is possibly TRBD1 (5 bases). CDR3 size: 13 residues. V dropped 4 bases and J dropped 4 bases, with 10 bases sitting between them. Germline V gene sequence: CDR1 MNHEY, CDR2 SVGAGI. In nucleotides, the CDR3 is TGTGCCAGCAGTTCACACGACAGCTATGGCTACACCTTC. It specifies CASSSHDSYGYTF.